These 29 T cell receptor beta chains share one sample of origin, sequenced in a study of T cells in localized non-small cell lung cancer. Produced via immunoSEQ multiplex PCR; TCRdb's table is partial and in-frame only. In the table there are over 10,000 clones, about 86% of which are singletons. The sequenced sample was peripheral blood, obtained before any cancer treatment. The receptors were sampled from a male donor at least 60 years old with stage III lung adenocarcinoma.

The chain combines TRBV15 with TRBJ1-1, with D maybe TRBD1 (6 bases). CDR3 length: 16 amino acids. Germline V gene data show CDR1 as LNHNV and CDR2 as YYDKDF (reference sequence). V was clipped by 1 base and J by 4 bases, with 16 bases between them. The CDR3 coding sequence is TGTGCCACCAGCAGAGTCCGGGGGGCGCGTGCCACTGAAGCTTTCTTT. Translated, it gives CATSRVRGARATEAFF. Full variable domain (missing parts from reference TRBV15 and TRBJ1-1): DAMVIQNPRYQVTQFGKPVTLSCSQTLNHNVMYWYQQKSSQAPKLLFHYYDKDFNNEADTPDNFQSRRPNTSFCFLDIRSPGLGDTAMYLCATSRVRGARATEAFFGQGTRLTVV.

V is TRBV6-1 and J is TRBJ2-1, with a weak D call TRBD2 (6 bases). The CDR3 extends over 15 amino acids. Deletions cut 8 bases from V and 0 bases from J, with 14 bases between. Germline V CDR1 and CDR2: MNHNS, SASEGT. In nucleotides, the CDR3 is TGTGCCAGCGATCGGGACTTGAGCTCCTACAATGAGCAGTTCTTC. Its protein is CASDRDLSSYNEQFF.

V is TRBV4-1 and J is TRBJ1-2; 7 bases align to TRBD1. Germline CDR1 and CDR2: MGHRA and YSYEKL. J lost 0 bases, V lost 6 bases, and 10 bases had no gene match. The CDR3 is made up of 16 amino acids. CDR3 coding DNA: TGCGCCAGCAGTCAATGGACAGGAGTTTCTAACTATGGCTACACCTTC. Protein product: CASSQWTGVSNYGYTF.

V and J are TRBV5-6 and TRBJ2-3; no definite D call. There are 12 residues in the CDR3. Germline assignment: CDR1 SGHDT and CDR2 YYEEEE. V lost 0 bases to trimming and J lost 7 bases, with 6 bases between them. The CDR3 DNA reads TGTGCCAGCAGCTTGGGAGCAAATACGCAGTATTTT. Its translation is CASSLGANTQYF.

The rearrangement uses TRBV30 and TRBJ2-1, with a possible D match to TRBD2 (6 bases). This CDR3 has 13 amino acids. Trimming took 5 bases from V and 7 from J, leaving 15 bases between them. Looked up from germline, CDR1 is GTSNPN and CDR2 is SVGIG (reference sequence). Written as DNA, the CDR3 is TGTGCCTGGGATGAGGCGGGGCGGAATGAGCAGTTCTTC. Translating gives CAWDEAGRNEQFF.

V gene TRBV2 combines with J gene TRBJ2-7; either TRBD1 or TRBD2 may fit D (7 bases each). This CDR3 is 18 amino acids long. In germline, CDR1 is SNHLY, CDR2 FYNNEI. V was shortened by 10 bases and J by 2 bases, with 30 bases between the two germline ends. In DNA form, the CDR3 reads TGTGCCACCAAGGGAGGGGGCGCGCGGGTTGAGGGGGCCTACGAGCAGTACTTC. It encodes CATKGGGARVEGAYEQYF.

The genes are TRBV4-2 and TRBJ2-5, with a possible D match to TRBD2 (5 bases). The germline V gene has CDR1 LGHNA and CDR2 YNFKEQ. CDR3 length: 15 residues. V lost 2 bases, J lost 4 bases, and 14 bases lay in between. In nucleotides, the CDR3 is TGTGCCAGCAGCCAATCTGACGGGGTAGGAGAGACCCAGTACTTC. Translation: CASSQSDGVGETQYF.

V is TRBV30 and J is TRBJ2-1, with D unclear. V lost 3 bases and J lost 8, with 11 bases in between. The CDR3 runs 12 residues. The germline V gene has CDR1 GTSNPN and CDR2 SVGIG (reference sequence). CDR3 amino acids: CAWRPNSHEQFF. The CDR3 bases are TGTGCCTGGAGACCAAACTCCCATGAGCAGTTCTTC.

This chain links TRBV11-3 with TRBJ1-2; TRBD1 matches 8 bases. The CDR3 spans 13 residues. Germline V lookup: CDR1 SGHNT, CDR2 YENEEA. V lost 5 bases, J lost 6 bases, and 5 bases stayed unmatched. CDR3 sequence: CASSQAGGHGYTF. The CDR3 bases are TGTGCCAGCAGCCAGGCAGGGGGCCATGGCTACACCTTC.

This chain connects TRBV5-6 to TRBJ1-5, with unresolved D. V shed 4 bases and J shed 1 base, with 15 bases lying between them. This CDR3 region has 16 residues. Germline CDR1 and CDR2: SGHDT and YYEEEE. The CDR3 DNA reads as TGTGCCAGCAGCACCGGTCCCTGGGGAAGCAATCAGCCCCAGCATTTT. This sequence encodes CASSTGPWGSNQPQHF.

The table lists this clone with a few counts. V and J are TRBV10-1 and TRBJ2-4; 7 bases agree with TRBD2. V shed 10 bases, J shed 7 bases, and the junction held 13 bases outside the gene matches. The CDR3 runs 14 residues. Germline assignment: CDR1 WNHNN and CDR2 SYGVQD (reference sequence). The chain's CDR3 is CATQPDLGGNIQYF. Written as DNA, the CDR3 is TGCGCCACCCAGCCCGATCTGGGGGGGAACATTCAGTACTTC.

The chain employs TRBV6-5 and TRBJ1-2; D is possibly TRBD1 (5 bases). CDR3 length: 13 amino acids. CDR1 MNHEY and CDR2 SVGAGI come from the germline V gene. Trimming shortened V by 8 bases and J by 8 bases, and 18 bases separated the two germline ends. The CDR3 here is CASLSGRGRGYTF. CDR3 DNA: TGTGCCAGCCTTTCGGGGAGGGGTAGGGGCTACACCTTC.

This clone appeared a few times. V and J are TRBV5-5 and TRBJ1-2, with D possibly matching TRBD1 (6 bases). This CDR3 contains 18 residues. CDR1 is SGHKS and CDR2 is YYEKEE in the germline V gene (reference sequence). The germline V and J ends were trimmed by 4 bases and 4 bases, with 26 bases remaining between them. CDR3 sequence reads: CASSPIQPSRGSIYGYTF. The CDR3 nucleotides are TGTGCCAGCAGCCCGATCCAACCCTCTAGGGGGTCAATCTATGGCTACACCTTC.

The chain recombines TRBV5-1 with TRBJ1-3, with D perhaps matching TRBD1 (5 bases). The CDR3 sequence is 15 residues long. Germline V gene sequence: CDR1 SGHRS, CDR2 YFSETQ. Trimming shortened V by 4 bases and J by 4 bases, and 15 bases separated the two germline ends. The DNA of the CDR3 is TGCGCCAGCAGCAAAGGGGAGGCGCAAGGAAACACCATATATTTT. Its translation is CASSKGEAQGNTIYF.

The genes are TRBV10-2 and TRBJ1-5, with D hard to call. There are 14 residues in the CDR3. CDR1 is WSHSY and CDR2 is SAAADI in the germline V gene. V was clipped by 10 bases and J by 4 bases, with 17 bases between them. CDR3 residues: CATRTSRTNQPQHF. CDR3 in DNA: TGCGCCACCCGGACCTCCCGAACTAATCAGCCCCAGCATTTT.

The chain uses TRBV23-1 and TRBJ2-5; a weak D match, TRBD1 (6 bases). TRBV23-1 is reported as an ORF; its role is uncertain. The CDR3 spans 16 residues. V dropped 8 bases and J dropped 3 bases, with 22 bases sitting between them. The CDR3 reads CASRKRDTRTEETQYF. The CDR3 nucleotides are TGCGCCAGCCGAAAGAGGGACACCCGAACGGAAGAGACCCAGTACTTC.

The J gene is TRBJ2-1, the V gene TRBV29-1, with D possibly TRBD1 on 8 matching bases. Germline CDR1 reads SQVTM; CDR2 reads ANQGSEA. Trimming left V 3 bases short and J 6 bases short, with 18 bases between. The CDR3 is 15 amino acids. CDR3 protein: CSVDVGTGGGNEQFF. The CDR3 region has the DNA TGCAGCGTTGATGTAGGTACAGGGGGGGGCAATGAGCAGTTCTTC.

This sequence joins TRBV5-1 and TRBJ2-1; D is uncertain. V shed 4 bases and J shed 8 bases, with 25 bases lying between them. CDR3 length equals 17 residues. Germline V gene data show CDR1 as SGHRS and CDR2 as YFSETQ. The CDR3 nucleotides are TGCGCCAGCAGCCTGAACCCATACCCACGGACGGGTCATGAGCAGTTCTTC. It specifies CASSLNPYPRTGHEQFF.

The rearrangement links TRBV7-9 to TRBJ2-1; 13 bases map to TRBD2. J lost 6 bases, V lost 5 bases, and 4 bases had no gene match. The CDR3 covers 15 residues. The germline CDR1 and CDR2 sequences are SEHNR and FQNEAQ (reference sequence). For the CDR3, the DNA is TGTGCCAGCAGCAGGACTAGCGGGAGAGGCAATGAGCAGTTCTTC. Protein product: CASSRTSGRGNEQFF. Based on the CDR3 plus reference TRBV7-9 and TRBJ2-1, the full variable domain is DTGVSQNPRHKITKRGQNVTFRCDPISEHNRLYWYRQTLGQGPEFLTYFQNEAQLEKSRLLSDRFSAERPKGSFSTLEIQRTEQGDSAMYLCASSRTSGRGNEQFFGPGTRLTVL.

The chain uses TRBV5-1 and TRBJ2-5, with 8 nucleotides matching TRBD1. CDR3 length: 14 residues. The J segment lost 4 bases and the V segment lost 4 bases, leaving 6 bases of the junction unmatched. Germline assignment: CDR1 SGHRS and CDR2 YFSETQ. The CDR3 here is CASSTGQGRETQYF. The CDR3 DNA sequence: TGCGCCAGCAGCACCGGACAGGGACGAGAGACCCAGTACTTC.

V is TRBV5-6 and J is TRBJ2-3; no definite D call. V dropped 4 bases and J dropped 6 bases, with 6 bases sitting between them. Per the germline V gene, CDR1 is SGHDT and CDR2 is YYEEEE. This CDR3 has 11 amino acids. The DNA of the CDR3 is TGTGCCAGCAGCGTGGAGGATACGCAGTATTTT. Encoded protein: CASSVEDTQYF.

V is TRBV6-5 and J is TRBJ1-4; D unresolved. V shed 5 bases and J shed 15 bases, with 16 bases lying between them. CDR3 length equals 12 residues. Germline CDR1 reads MNHEY; CDR2 reads SVGAGI. CDR3 loop: CASSRIVLEMFF. The CDR3 DNA reads TGTGCCAGCAGTCGGATCGTCCTCGAAATGTTTTTT.

The chain has TRBV2 and TRBJ1-5, with TRBD1 as a possible D gene (6 bases). Trimming pared 5 bases from V and 0 bases from J, leaving 11 bases between. The CDR3 length is 15 residues. Germline-derived CDR1 and CDR2 are SNHLY and FYNNEI. The CDR3 DNA follows: TGTGCCAGCAGTCCCGACAGGATTAGCAATCAGCCCCAGCATTTT. This sequence encodes CASSPDRISNQPQHF.

The genes are TRBV11-3 and TRBJ2-1; 11 bases match TRBD2. Germline V gene lookup returns CDR1 SGHNT and CDR2 YENEEA. The length of the CDR3 is 14 residues. V was clipped by 11 bases and J by 7 bases; unmatched bases: 10. This CDR3 is CALSGASGGNEQFF. CDR3 DNA sequence: TGTGCCCTCTCTGGGGCTAGCGGGGGGAATGAGCAGTTCTTC. Full variable domain (outside the CDR3, taken from reference TRBV11-3 and TRBJ2-1): EAGVVQSPRYKIIEKKQPVAFWCNPISGHNTLYWYLQNLGQGPELLIRYENEEAVDDSQLPKDRFSAERLKGVDSTLKIQPAELGDSAVYLCALSGASGGNEQFFGPGTRLTVL.

The V and J genes are TRBV6-5 and TRBJ2-4, with TRBD1 matching over 8 bases. V lost 5 bases, J lost 6 bases, and 6 bases stayed unmatched. Germline V gives CDR1 MNHEY, CDR2 SVGAGI. CDR3 size: 14 residues. This CDR3 is CASSPADRGNIQYF. DNA for the CDR3: TGTGCCAGCAGTCCGGCCGACAGGGGAAACATTCAGTACTTC.

The rearrangement links TRBV11-2 to TRBJ1-5; possible D gene TRBD1, 6 bases. Trimming took 1 base from V and 7 from J, leaving 17 bases between them. The germline V gene has CDR1 SGHAT and CDR2 FQNNGV. The CDR3 runs 16 residues. CDR3 residues: CASSLVRGRGSQPQHF. The CDR3 region has the DNA TGTGCCAGCAGCTTAGTTCGAGGCAGGGGAAGCCAGCCCCAGCATTTT.

V is TRBV6-1 and J is TRBJ2-7; no definite D call. Trimming pared 0 bases from V and 4 bases from J, leaving 7 bases between. CDR1 and CDR2 (germline): MNHNS, SASEGT. The length of the CDR3 is 13 residues. In DNA, the CDR3 is TGTGCCAGCAGTGAAGCCGGCCGATACGAGCAGTACTTC. This translates into CASSEAGRYEQYF.

J is TRBJ2-7 and V is TRBV30; D ambiguous. V gave up 1 base and J gave up 5 bases, with 12 bases separating them. CDR1 is GTSNPN and CDR2 is SVGIG in the germline V gene (reference sequence). The CDR3 consists of 13 residues. In nucleotides, the CDR3 is TGTGCCTGGAGTGGGGCGTCCGCCGACGAGCAGTACTTC. Amino acid sequence: CAWSGASADEQYF.

This chain links TRBV5-1 with TRBJ1-2; 7 bases line up with TRBD1. There are 14 residues in the CDR3. V dropped 4 bases and J dropped 8; count of bases not matched to a gene: 11. Per germline, CDR1 SGHRS and CDR2 YFSETQ. The CDR3 spells CASSGGQSLRGYTF. The DNA for the CDR3 is TGCGCCAGCAGCGGGGGACAGTCGTTGAGAGGCTACACCTTC.